The 2 T cell receptor beta chains below were found in one sample sequenced in a study of shared clonotypes between healthy human individuals. Some clones are missing from TCRdb's copy, which holds only in-frame ones; the method was immunoSEQ multiplex PCR. The sample has about 1.1 million clones; roughly 80% are singletons. What was sequenced was memory CD4+ T cells from PBMCs. Subset denoted: CD45RA-negative fraction. Receptor source: a man between 18 and 29 years old in good health. Some clones in this sample may be carry-over from other donors' samples.

The V call is TRBV4-1, the J call TRBJ1-4; weak D call: TRBD1 (6 bases). V lost 3 bases, J lost 8 bases, and 16 bases lay in between. The V gene's germline CDR1 is MGHRA and CDR2 YSYEKL. This CDR3 is built from 15 residues. This CDR3 is CASSQGGAGREKLFF. As DNA, the CDR3 is TGCGCCAGCAGCCAGGGGGGGGCAGGTCGAGAAAAACTGTTTTTT.

This chain joins TRBV5-1 and TRBJ2-3; the match to TRBD2 covers 7 bases. The CDR3 has 15 residues. Losses at the gene ends were 2 bases for V and 4 bases for J; bases not matched to a gene: 7. Germline V lookup: CDR1 SGHRS, CDR2 YFSETQ. CDR3 DNA sequence: TGCGCCAGCAGCTTAGCGGGACCAGGCGCAGATACGCAGTATTTT. Translation: CASSLAGPGADTQYF.